A selection of T cell receptor beta chains follows, all from one sample in a study of cytomegalovirus exposure and HLA in healthy donors. Measured with immunoSEQ multiplex PCR; TCRdb has only the in-frame clones, and not every one. The table has approximately 200,000 clones, approximately 78% seen once. Sequencing used PBMCs. The receptors come from a woman in her forties or fifties in good health and CMV-seropositive. Both conserved end residues are part of each CDR3. The order of the fields is V gene, D gene, clone size, J gene, CDR3 protein, CDR3 DNA. D genes are given only for firm matches. Clone size is given for some rows only: seen once, a few or many times, or a class if the clone is expanded.

V gene: TRBV5-4; D gene: TRBD1; clone size: .; J gene: TRBJ2-5; CDR3 protein: CASNPGQAQETQYF; CDR3 DNA: TGTGCCAGCAACCCGGGACAGGCCCAAGAGACCCAGTACTTC
V gene: TRBV5-4; D gene: TRBD1; clone size: .; J gene: TRBJ1-2; CDR3 protein: CASSFPGQGLYGYTF; CDR3 DNA: TGTGCCAGCAGCTTCCCGGGACAGGGTCTTTATGGCTACACCTTC
V gene: TRBV28; D gene: TRBD1; clone size: .; J gene: TRBJ1-2; CDR3 protein: CASSLPRQGLYGYTF; CDR3 DNA: TGTGCCAGCAGTCTACCTCGACAGGGTTTGTATGGCTACACCTTC
V gene: TRBV6-1; D gene: .; clone size: .; J gene: TRBJ2-5; CDR3 protein: CALAGVRETQYF; CDR3 DNA: TGTGCCCTCGCGGGTGTCCGAGAGACCCAGTACTTC
V gene: TRBV7-9; D gene: TRBD1; clone size: .; J gene: TRBJ1-5; CDR3 protein: CSSSRELQGAGNQPQHF; CDR3 DNA: TGTTCCAGCAGCCGAGAATTACAGGGGGCTGGTAATCAGCCCCAGCATTTT
V gene: TRBV7-6; D gene: .; clone size: once; J gene: TRBJ1-3; CDR3 protein: CASSLEGGHHSGNTIYF; CDR3 DNA: TGTGCCAGCAGCTTAGAGGGCGGACACCACTCTGGAAACACCATATATTTT
V gene: TRBV28; D gene: TRBD1; clone size: few; J gene: TRBJ2-7; CDR3 protein: CASSKTGGSYEQYF; CDR3 DNA: TGTGCCAGCAGTAAGACAGGGGGGTCCTACGAGCAGTACTTC
V gene: TRBV15; D gene: .; clone size: .; J gene: TRBJ1-2; CDR3 protein: CATSRDPTVSYGYTF; CDR3 DNA: TGTGCCACCAGCAGAGACCCGACAGTTTCCTATGGCTACACCTTC
V gene: TRBV15; D gene: .; clone size: few; J gene: TRBJ1-2; CDR3 protein: CATSRDRDNYGYTF; CDR3 DNA: TGTGCCACCAGCAGAGACAGGGACAATTATGGCTACACCTTC
V gene: TRBV7-9; D gene: .; clone size: once; J gene: TRBJ1-6; CDR3 protein: CASSLVAASSYNSPLHF; CDR3 DNA: TGTGCCAGCAGCTTAGTGGCGGCGAGCTCCTATAATTCACCCCTCCACTTT